This entry lists 13 T cell receptor beta chains sequenced from one sample in a study of regulatory T cells in long-lasting Graves disease. Combining iRepertoire HTBI primers with Arm-PCR of CDR3 regions, the authors built TCR beta libraries. TCRdb independently ran MiXCR on the multiplex PCR reads; one entry per CDR3 protein. Of 350,000 to 450,000 distinct CDR3 sequences listed, around 20% are singletons. The time point here: persistent/refractory GD, antithyroid drugs over 5 years with positive TRAb. Scientists built the TCR library using RNA that was extracted from PBMCs. Sequenced material: peripheral blood mononuclear cells (PBMCs), taken when the disease was refractory, from a patient treated with antithyroid drugs. Receptor source: a female donor with Graves disease.

This clonotype was detected many times. The rearrangement links TRBV7-9 to TRBJ1-4; 8 bases match TRBD1. In germline, CDR1 is SEHNR, CDR2 FQNEAQ (reference sequence). This CDR3 region has 16 residues. V lost 5 bases and J lost 7; bases outside the gene matches: 12. CDR3 residues: CASSPHLAGGLEKLFF. The CDR3 DNA sequence: TGTGCCAGCAGCCCTCACCTGGCAGGGGGCCTTGAAAAACTGTTTTTT.

This clonotype was recorded many times. The chain joins TRBV12-3 or TRBV12-4 to TRBJ2-5; TRBD2 might be the D (6 bases). Trimming shortened V by 3 bases and J by 5 bases, and 10 bases separated the two germline ends. This CDR3 spans 13 amino acids. The CDR3 sequence: CASSFGSWETQYF. The CDR3 DNA reads TGTGCCAGCAGTTTCGGGAGTTGGGAGACCCAGTACTTC.

This clonotype was detected ten times or more. This sequence joins TRBV28 and TRBJ1-5; D remains unclear. From germline, CDR1 is MDHEN and CDR2 SYDVKM. The CDR3 loop spans 15 amino acids. With 6 bases removed from V and 5 bases from J, the gap between germline ends came to 17 bases. The CDR3 reads CASSIPGRDYQPQHF. The CDR3 DNA sequence: TGTGCCAGCAGCATCCCTGGAAGAGATTATCAGCCCCAGCATTTT.

This chain links TRBV7-8 with TRBJ1-5; a possible D gene is TRBD1 (6 bases). CDR3 length: 14 residues. The germline V gene has CDR1 SGHVS and CDR2 FQNEAQ. With 1 base removed from V and 11 bases from J, the gap between germline ends came to 15 bases. The chain's CDR3 is CASSLGQPEGAQHF. CDR3 DNA sequence: TGTGCCAGCAGCTTAGGACAGCCGGAGGGGGCCCAGCATTTT.

Here the CDR3 DNA reads TGTGCCAGCAAAAAACAGAGCAGCTCCTACAATGAGCAGTTCTTC. As protein: CASKKQSSSYNEQFF. This chain uses TRBV12-3 or TRBV12-4 with TRBJ2-1; D gene unclear. V was clipped by 7 bases and J by 0 bases, with 13 bases between them. This CDR3 region has 15 residues.

This clonotype was seen many times. V is TRBV20-1 and J is TRBJ2-7, with 8 bases fitting TRBD2. V trimming: 5 bases; J trimming: 2 bases; junction bases outside the gene matches: 14. CDR1 and CDR2 (germline): DFQATT, SNEGSKA (reference sequence). The CDR3 runs to 16 residues. In nucleotides, the CDR3 is TGCAGTGCTGGGGGGGAGAAAAGCGGGAGTCCCTACGAGCAGTACTTC. It specifies CSAGGEKSGSPYEQYF.

The chain joins TRBV29-1 to TRBJ2-5; 10 nucleotides agree with TRBD1. The CDR3 totals 17 residues. The V segment lost 3 bases and the J segment 5 bases; nucleotides outside the gene matches: 15. Per germline, CDR1 SQVTM and CDR2 ANQGSEA. Here the CDR3 DNA reads TGCAGCGTTGAGAGGACAGGGGGTGTTTTGAGTTTGGAGACCCAGTACTTC. Protein: CSVERTGGVLSLETQYF.

The rearrangement uses TRBV2 and TRBJ2-3; no clear D gene. CDR1 and CDR2 from the germline V gene are SNHLY and FYNNEI. The CDR3 consists of 13 residues. V was cut by 1 base and J by 2 bases, with 4 bases left in between. CDR3 sequence reads: CASSEGNTDTQYF. The CDR3 DNA reads as TGTGCCAGCAGTGAAGGAAACACAGATACGCAGTATTTT.

The chain joins TRBV6-1 to TRBJ2-3; either TRBD1 or TRBD2 may supply D (6 bases each). Germline-derived CDR1 and CDR2 are MNHNS and SASEGT. V lost 5 bases to trimming and J lost 4 bases, with 10 bases between them. The CDR3 covers 13 residues. The CDR3, as DNA: TGTGCCAGCAGTCCTAGGGGGGCAGATACGCAGTATTTT. Translating it yields CASSPRGADTQYF.

This clonotype was detected once. Given a much more abundant clone one base away, this may be a read error. This rearrangement joins TRBV10-3 to TRBJ1-1; the D gene is possibly TRBD1 (5 bases). V shed 7 bases and J shed 7 bases, with 19 bases lying between them. Germline CDR1 reads ENHRY; CDR2 reads SYGVKD. The CDR3 contains 14 residues. The DNA of the CDR3 is TGTGCCATCAACACCCGGGGGGGAGAGGATGAAGCTTTCTTT. Its protein product is CAINTRGGEDEAFF.

With respect to this clonotype: The junction and the germline gene differ at one end; a read error may be behind it. This chain joins TRBV6-4 and TRBJ1-5; D gene unclear. CDR1 and CDR2 from the germline V gene are MRHNA and SNTAGT. The CDR3 runs to 15 residues. The CDR3, as DNA: TGTGCCAGCAGTTACTCGGAGGATAGCAATCAGCCCCAGCATTTT. It codes for CASSYSEDSNQPQHF.

In this sample, this clonotype turned up a few times. This chain uses TRBV5-1 with TRBJ1-4, with TRBD1 as a possible D gene (6 bases). The CDR3 totals 16 residues. Per the germline V gene, CDR1 is SGHRS and CDR2 is YFSETQ. V gave up 0 bases and J gave up 3 bases, with 12 bases separating them. The CDR3 loop reads CASSLGGGPSNEKLFF. In DNA form, the CDR3 reads TGCGCCAGCAGCTTGGGAGGGGGTCCATCTAATGAAAAACTGTTTTTT.

This clonotype was found many times. The genes are TRBV28 and TRBJ2-7; the D is unclear. The length of the CDR3 is 13 residues. Germline lookup yields CDR1 MDHEN and CDR2 SYDVKM. The V gene lost 6 bases and the J gene lost 6 bases, with 15 bases spanning the gap. In DNA form, the CDR3 reads TGTGCCAGCAGCGTCCCGATTCCGTCCGAGCAGTACTTC. It specifies CASSVPIPSEQYF.